This T cell receptor beta chain was sequenced during a study of OX40 agonist ivuxolimab in advanced cancers. Notes on the study in general: Expanded clones were, on average, more numerous in CD8+ T cells than in CD4+.

A word on this clone: What it recognizes is unknown.

The method was immunoSEQ multiplex PCR; TCRdb's version includes in-frame clones alone and lacks a portion of them. Of tens of thousands of clones listed, about 80% are singletons. The V segment lost 4 bases and the J segment 1 base; nucleotides outside the gene matches: 23. In germline, CDR1 is SGDLS, CDR2 YYNGEE. CDR3 length: 21 amino acids. This material consisted of CD4+ or CD8+ T cells sorted from blood, taken in a trial of the OX40 agonist ivuxolimab. V is TRBV9 and J is TRBJ2-3; 8 bases map to TRBD2. This TCR was sampled from an adult with an advanced solid tumor such as melanoma, head and neck, liver or kidney cancer. The CDR3 coding sequence is TGTGCCAGCAGCATAGCGACCCCCACGCGCACTAGCGGCCCCCGCACAGATACGCAGTATTTT. Its protein is CASSIATPTRTSGPRTDTQYF.